The 20 T cell receptor beta chains given below trace back to one sample, sequenced in a study of shared clonotypes between healthy human individuals. Positive CCR7 selection of CD45RO-negative cells yielded the naive CD8 cells, and terminally differentiated effector memory CD45RA+ cells were excluded. The repertoire was sequenced with immunoSEQ multiplex PCR; TCRdb's copy has only in-frame clones and lacks some. This sample has fewer than 800,000 clones, with about 91% found just once. The source material was naive CD8+ T cells sorted from blood. These receptors were collected from a man between 25 and 39 years old in good health.

The chain combines TRBV13 with TRBJ2-6, with 10 positions matching TRBD1. CDR1 is PRHDT and CDR2 is FYEKMQ in the germline V gene (reference sequence). The CDR3 has 19 amino acids. Germline trimming cut 2 bases from V and 1 base from J; bases unmatched to any gene: 8. CDR3 nucleotides: TGTGCCAGCAGCTTACCCAGGACAGGGGGAATATCTGGGGCCAACGTCCTGACTTTC. Its translation is CASSLPRTGGISGANVLTF.

The V gene is TRBV18, the J gene TRBJ2-2; 11 bases are a match to TRBD2. Germline V gives CDR1 KGHSH, CDR2 LQKENI. V shed 5 bases and J 4 bases; nucleotides not matched to a gene: 3. The CDR3 runs to 15 residues. Here the CDR3 reads CASSTGTSGTGELFF. Written as DNA, the CDR3 is TGTGCCAGCTCAACCGGGACTAGCGGCACCGGGGAGCTGTTTTTT. The whole variable domain, remainder taken from reference TRBV18 and TRBJ2-2, is NAGVMQNPRHLVRRRGQEARLRCSPMKGHSHVYWYRQLPEEGLKFMVYLQKENIIDESGMPKERFSAEFPKEGPSILRIQQVVRGDSAAYFCASSTGTSGTGELFFGEGSRLTVL.

This chain links TRBV27 with TRBJ2-1; a possible D gene is TRBD2 (6 bases). CDR1 is MNHEY and CDR2 is SMNVEV in the germline V gene (reference sequence). V gave up 4 bases and J gave up 8 bases, with 21 bases separating them. CDR3 length equals 16 residues. CDR3 bases: TGTGCCAGCAGTTCCCTTGGGGGGAGGTTAAACGATGAGCAGTTCTTC. This gives the protein CASSSLGGRLNDEQFF.

This chain connects TRBV6-5 to TRBJ1-1; the D gene is possibly TRBD1 (5 bases). This CDR3 has 13 residues. CDR1 and CDR2 from the germline V gene are MNHEY and SVGAGI. Trimming took 6 bases from V and 1 from J, leaving 9 bases between them. The CDR3 spells CASSPGTNTEAFF. In DNA, the CDR3 is TGTGCCAGCAGCCCCGGGACGAACACTGAAGCTTTCTTT.

This chain uses TRBV15 with TRBJ2-1; weak D call: TRBD1 (5 bases). Germline V CDR1 and CDR2: LNHNV, YYDKDF (reference sequence). CDR3 size: 14 residues. V lost 5 bases to trimming and J lost 7 bases, with 15 bases between them. Written as DNA, the CDR3 is TGTGCCACCAGCTCCTCTTCTAGGGGAAATGAGCAGTTCTTC. Translation gives CATSSSSRGNEQFF.

The chain joins TRBV5-4 to TRBJ2-7; D may be TRBD2 (5 bases). The CDR3 length is 15 residues. The V end was cut by 4 bases, the J end by 3 bases, with 17 bases between. Looked up from germline, CDR1 is SGHNT and CDR2 is YYREEE (reference sequence). The chain's CDR3 is CASSRIGLSDYEQYF. CDR3 DNA: TGTGCCAGCAGCCGAATCGGACTCTCCGACTACGAGCAGTACTTC.

A note on this clone: This CDR3 is also generated by other DNA sequences in the sample. V is TRBV7-8 and J is TRBJ2-1; D remains ambiguous. Looked up from germline, CDR1 is SGHVS and CDR2 is FQNEAQ. Trimming cost V 5 bases and J 0 bases, with 11 bases left between them. The CDR3 is 15 amino acids. In DNA form, the CDR3 reads TGTGCCAGCAGCCCGGGTCCAAGCTCCTACAATGAGCAGTTCTTC. It is translated as CASSPGPSSYNEQFF.

This clone showed up just once. The rearrangement joins TRBV7-9 to TRBJ1-1; D might be TRBD1 (5 bases). Trimming took 3 bases from V and 3 from J, leaving 14 bases between them. There are 15 residues in the CDR3. CDR1 and CDR2 (germline): SEHNR, FQNEAQ (reference sequence). In DNA form, the CDR3 reads TGTGCCAGCAGCTTCCCCGCAGGGACGCACACTGAAGCTTTCTTT. It translates to CASSFPAGTHTEAFF.

The chain is built from TRBV28 and TRBJ1-2; 7 nucleotides line up with TRBD1. This CDR3 is 13 amino acids long. With 5 bases clipped from V and 7 bases from J, the junction kept 7 bases outside the gene matches. Germline CDR1 reads MDHEN; CDR2 reads SYDVKM. The CDR3 reads CASSAPTGVGYTF. CDR3 DNA: TGTGCCAGCAGTGCCCCTACAGGGGTTGGCTACACCTTC.

In regard to this clone: Distinct nucleotide sequences in the sample also encode this CDR3. The J gene is TRBJ2-1, the V gene TRBV7-9; 8 bases line up with TRBD1. There are 15 residues in the CDR3. The J segment lost 4 bases and the V segment lost 1 base, leaving 3 bases of the junction unmatched. Germline CDR1 reads SEHNR; CDR2 reads FQNEAQ (reference sequence). The CDR3 loop reads CASSLGQGTYNEQFF. The CDR3 DNA is TGTGCCAGCAGCTTAGGACAGGGGACTTACAATGAGCAGTTCTTC.

The V and J genes are TRBV7-9 and TRBJ1-1; 7 positions match TRBD1. V shed 5 bases, J shed 0 bases, and the junction held 12 bases outside the gene matches. The CDR3 loop spans 17 amino acids. Germline loops: CDR1 SEHNR, CDR2 FQNEAQ (reference sequence). CDR3 residues: CASSPRQGPALNTEAFF. For the CDR3, the DNA is TGTGCCAGCAGCCCACGACAGGGACCGGCATTGAACACTGAAGCTTTCTTT.

The chain combines TRBV5-1 with TRBJ2-1; D remains ambiguous. There are 14 residues in the CDR3. Germline values: CDR1 SGHRS, CDR2 YFSETQ. V was shortened by 4 bases and J by 7 bases, with 15 bases between the two germline ends. CDR3 region: CASSPGSARNEQFF. The CDR3 region has the DNA TGCGCCAGCAGCCCGGGCTCGGCTAGGAATGAGCAGTTCTTC.

The chain links TRBV19 to TRBJ2-1, with D tentatively TRBD2 (6 bases). This CDR3 comprises 13 residues. Germline values: CDR1 LNHDA, CDR2 SQIVND (reference sequence). The ends were cut back, 3 bases at V and 6 bases at J, with 9 bases in the middle. CDR3 protein: CASSMGLSNEQFF. CDR3 sequence (DNA): TGTGCCAGTAGTATGGGACTTAGCAATGAGCAGTTCTTC. Supplemented by reference TRBV19 and TRBJ2-1, the full variable domain reads DGGITQSPKYLFRKEGQNVTLSCEQNLNHDAMYWYRQDPGQGLRLIYYSQIVNDFQKGDIAEGYSVSREKKESFPLTVTSAQKNPTAFYLCASSMGLSNEQFFGPGTRLTVL.

This clone was counted between two and nine times. The J gene is TRBJ2-5, the V gene TRBV7-9; 12 bases are a match to TRBD1. Germline V gene lookup returns CDR1 SEHNR and CDR2 FQNEAQ (reference sequence). Trimming at V came to 5 bases and at J to 5 bases, leaving 9 bases not matched to a gene. This CDR3 has 16 residues. The CDR3 nucleotides read TGTGCCAGCAGCCCCACCCGGGACAGGGGGCAGGAGACCCAGTACTTC. Its translation is CASSPTRDRGQETQYF.

The CDR3 region has the DNA TGTGCCAGCAGTTCACTGGGCGAGGCCCACACTGAAGCTTTCTTT. This encodes CASSSLGEAHTEAFF. This chain uses TRBV27 with TRBJ1-1; D is undetermined. V shed 4 bases and J shed 3 bases, with 15 bases lying between them. CDR3 length equals 15 residues. The germline V gene has CDR1 MNHEY and CDR2 SMNVEV (reference sequence).

The chain joins TRBV27 to TRBJ2-5; the D gene could be TRBD1 or TRBD2 (5 bases each). This CDR3 is 15 amino acids long. Germline V lookup: CDR1 MNHEY, CDR2 SMNVEV (reference sequence). V lost 3 bases and J 4 bases, leaving 15 bases between the germline ends. The CDR3 DNA reads as TGTGCCAGCAGTTTGTTGGGGGTTCAGCGAGAGACCCAGTACTTC. This translates into CASSLLGVQRETQYF.

The rearrangement links TRBV14 to TRBJ1-2; D is unresolved. This CDR3 has 14 residues. Looked up from germline, CDR1 is SGHDN and CDR2 is FVKESK. V gave up 1 base and J gave up 2 bases, with 8 bases separating them. The CDR3 protein is CASSQVGGNYGYTF. The CDR3 DNA reads as TGTGCCAGCAGCCAAGTGGGCGGAAACTATGGCTACACCTTC. Full variable domain (rest looked up from reference TRBV14 and TRBJ1-2): EAGVTQFPSHSVIEKGQTVTLRCDPISGHDNLYWYRRVMGKEIKFLLHFVKESKQDESGMPNNRFLAERTGGTYSTLKVQPAELEDSGVYFCASSQVGGNYGYTFGSGTRLTVV.

V gene TRBV5-1 combines with J gene TRBJ1-1; 8 bases match TRBD1. V was pared by 4 bases and J by 6 bases, with 5 bases of the junction left unmatched. The CDR3 has 13 amino acids. CDR1 is SGHRS, CDR2 YFSETQ, per germline. The CDR3 coding sequence is TGCGCCAGCAGCCCGGACAGGGTCCCTGAAGCTTTCTTT. Translated, it gives CASSPDRVPEAFF.

CDR3 sequence: CASSLFAWIQETQYF. The CDR3 DNA reads as TGCGCCAGCAGCCTATTCGCCTGGATCCAAGAGACCCAGTACTTC. V is TRBV5-1 and J is TRBJ2-5; unclear D gene. The CDR3 covers 15 residues. Trimming shortened V by 4 bases and J by 1 base, and 14 bases separated the two germline ends. Germline V CDR1 and CDR2: SGHRS, YFSETQ.

The V gene is TRBV6-6, the J gene TRBJ2-5; D could derive from TRBD1 or TRBD2 (6 bases each). The V and J ends lost 4 bases and 5 bases respectively, with 17 bases between them. The CDR3 sequence is 15 residues long. Germline values: CDR1 MNHNY, CDR2 SVGAGI (reference sequence). CDR3 coding DNA: TGTGCCAGCAGTTGGGTTTCGGGGGCCTTGGAGACCCAGTACTTC. As protein: CASSWVSGALETQYF.